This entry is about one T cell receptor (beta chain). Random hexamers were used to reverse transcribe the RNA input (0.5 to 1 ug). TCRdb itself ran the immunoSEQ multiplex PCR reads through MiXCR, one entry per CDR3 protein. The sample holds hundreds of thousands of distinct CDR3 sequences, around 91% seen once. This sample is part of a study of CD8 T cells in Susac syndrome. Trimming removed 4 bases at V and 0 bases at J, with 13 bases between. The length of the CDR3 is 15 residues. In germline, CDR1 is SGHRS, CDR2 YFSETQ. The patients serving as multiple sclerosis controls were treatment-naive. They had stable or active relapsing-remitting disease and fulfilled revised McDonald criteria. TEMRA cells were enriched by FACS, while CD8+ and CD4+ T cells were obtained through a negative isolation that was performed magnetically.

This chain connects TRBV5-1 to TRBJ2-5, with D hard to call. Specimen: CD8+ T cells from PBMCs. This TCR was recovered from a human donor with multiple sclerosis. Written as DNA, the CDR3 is TGCGCCAGCAGCGGCACCTATGGGGACCAAGAGACCCAGTACTTC. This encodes CASSGTYGDQETQYF.